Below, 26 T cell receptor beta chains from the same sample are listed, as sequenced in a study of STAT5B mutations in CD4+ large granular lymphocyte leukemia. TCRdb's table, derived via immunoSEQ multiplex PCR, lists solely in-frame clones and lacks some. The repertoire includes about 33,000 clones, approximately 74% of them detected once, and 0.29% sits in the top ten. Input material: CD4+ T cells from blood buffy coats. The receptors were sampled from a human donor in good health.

The CDR3 DNA reads as TGCGCCAGCAGCTTGGCCGGGACAGGGATCTCCGACAACTATGGCTACACCTTC. This sequence encodes CASSLAGTGISDNYGYTF. J is TRBJ1-2 and V is TRBV5-1; 9 positions match TRBD1. J lost 2 bases, V lost 0 bases, and 11 bases had no gene match. Germline values: CDR1 SGHRS, CDR2 YFSETQ. The CDR3 sequence is 18 residues long. Variable domain in full (rest from reference TRBV5-1 and TRBJ1-2): KAGVTQTPRYLIKTRGQQVTLSCSPISGHRSVSWYQQTPGQGLQFLFEYFSETQRNKGNFPGRFSGRQFSNSRSEMNVSTLELGDSALYLCASSLAGTGISDNYGYTFGSGTRLTVV.

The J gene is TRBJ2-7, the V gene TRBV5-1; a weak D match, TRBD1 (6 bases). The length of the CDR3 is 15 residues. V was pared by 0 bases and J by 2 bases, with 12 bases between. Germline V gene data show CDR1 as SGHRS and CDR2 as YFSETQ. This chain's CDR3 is CASSLVSGVAYEQYF. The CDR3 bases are TGCGCCAGCAGCTTGGTATCAGGGGTGGCCTACGAGCAGTACTTC. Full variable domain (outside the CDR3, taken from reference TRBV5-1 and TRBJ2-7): KAGVTQTPRYLIKTRGQQVTLSCSPISGHRSVSWYQQTPGQGLQFLFEYFSETQRNKGNFPGRFSGRQFSNSRSEMNVSTLELGDSALYLCASSLVSGVAYEQYFGPGTRLTVT.

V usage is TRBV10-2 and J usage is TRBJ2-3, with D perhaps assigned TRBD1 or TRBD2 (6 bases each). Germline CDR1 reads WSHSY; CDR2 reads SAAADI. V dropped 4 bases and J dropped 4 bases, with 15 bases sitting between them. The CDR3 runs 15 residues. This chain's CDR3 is CASSVDGGRADTQYF. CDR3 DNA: TGCGCCAGCAGTGTGGACGGGGGCCGGGCAGATACGCAGTATTTT.

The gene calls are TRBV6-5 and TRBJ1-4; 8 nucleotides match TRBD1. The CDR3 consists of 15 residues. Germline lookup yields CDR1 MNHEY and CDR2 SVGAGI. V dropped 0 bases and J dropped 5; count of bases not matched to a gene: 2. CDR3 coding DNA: TGTGCCAGCAGTTACTCTAGGACAGGGAATGAAAAACTGTTTTTT. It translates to CASSYSRTGNEKLFF.

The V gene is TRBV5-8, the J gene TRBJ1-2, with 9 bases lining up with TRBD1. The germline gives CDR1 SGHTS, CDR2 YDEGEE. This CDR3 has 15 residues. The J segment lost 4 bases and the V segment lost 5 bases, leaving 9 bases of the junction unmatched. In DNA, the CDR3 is TGTGCCAGCAGTTTCGGGACAGGGCATTTCTATGGCTACACCTTC. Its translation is CASSFGTGHFYGYTF.

Here the CDR3 reads CASSLAGVRNEQFF. CDR3 DNA: TGTGCCAGCAGCTTAGCGGGGGTGCGTAATGAGCAGTTCTTC. The V call is TRBV7-9, the J call TRBJ2-1, with D perhaps being TRBD1 or TRBD2 (5 bases each). The V end was cut by 0 bases, the J end by 7 bases, with 10 bases between. Germline-derived CDR1 and CDR2 are SEHNR and FQNEAQ (reference sequence). This CDR3 is 14 amino acids long.

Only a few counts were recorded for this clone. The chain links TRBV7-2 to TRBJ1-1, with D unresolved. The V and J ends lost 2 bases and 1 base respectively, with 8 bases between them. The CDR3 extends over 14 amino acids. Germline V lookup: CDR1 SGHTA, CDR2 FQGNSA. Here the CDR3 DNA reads TGTGCCAGCAGCTTATACAGAACGAACACTGAAGCTTTCTTT. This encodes CASSLYRTNTEAFF.

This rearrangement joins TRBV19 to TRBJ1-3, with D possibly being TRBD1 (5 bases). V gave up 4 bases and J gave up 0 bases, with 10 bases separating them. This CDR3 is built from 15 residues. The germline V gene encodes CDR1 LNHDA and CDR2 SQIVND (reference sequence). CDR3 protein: CASSTSGSSGNTIYF. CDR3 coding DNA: TGTGCCAGTAGTACCTCAGGGAGCTCTGGAAACACCATATATTTT.

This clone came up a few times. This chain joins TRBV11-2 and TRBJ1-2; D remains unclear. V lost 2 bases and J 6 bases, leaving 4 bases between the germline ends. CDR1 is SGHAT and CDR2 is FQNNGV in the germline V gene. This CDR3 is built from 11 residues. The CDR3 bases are TGTGCCAGCAGCTTACTAGATGGCTACACCTTC. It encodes CASSLLDGYTF.

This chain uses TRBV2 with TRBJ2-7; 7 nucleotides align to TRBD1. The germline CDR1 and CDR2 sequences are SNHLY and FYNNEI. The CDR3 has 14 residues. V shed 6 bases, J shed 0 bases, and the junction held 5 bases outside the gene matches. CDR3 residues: CASRGTVYSYEQYF. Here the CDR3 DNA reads TGTGCCAGCAGGGGGACAGTCTACTCCTACGAGCAGTACTTC.

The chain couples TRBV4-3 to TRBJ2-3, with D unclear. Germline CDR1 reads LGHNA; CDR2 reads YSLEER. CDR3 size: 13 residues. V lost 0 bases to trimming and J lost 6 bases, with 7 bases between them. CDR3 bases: TGCGCCAGCAGCCAAGATCCCGGTGATACGCAGTATTTT. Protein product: CASSQDPGDTQYF.

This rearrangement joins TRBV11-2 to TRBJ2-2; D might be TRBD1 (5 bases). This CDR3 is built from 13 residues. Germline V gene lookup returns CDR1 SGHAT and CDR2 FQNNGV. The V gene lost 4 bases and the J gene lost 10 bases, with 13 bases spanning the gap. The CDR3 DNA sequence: TGTGCCAGCAGCTCCCCCAGGGCGCCGGAGCTGTTTTTT. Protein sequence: CASSSPRAPELFF.

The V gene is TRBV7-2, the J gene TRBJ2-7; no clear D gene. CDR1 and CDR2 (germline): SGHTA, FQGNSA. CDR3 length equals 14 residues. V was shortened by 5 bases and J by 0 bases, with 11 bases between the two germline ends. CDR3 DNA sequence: TGTGCCAGCAGCCAGGAGTATAGCTCCTACGAGCAGTACTTC. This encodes CASSQEYSSYEQYF.

CDR3 coding DNA: TGCAGCGTAGACCCAGGGCTCTATGCCGGCTACACCTTC. It codes for CSVDPGLYAGYTF. The chain couples TRBV29-1 to TRBJ1-2, with D possibly being TRBD1 (5 bases). V was trimmed by 6 bases and J by 8 bases, leaving 19 bases between them. CDR3 length: 13 residues. Looked up from germline, CDR1 is SQVTM and CDR2 is ANQGSEA.

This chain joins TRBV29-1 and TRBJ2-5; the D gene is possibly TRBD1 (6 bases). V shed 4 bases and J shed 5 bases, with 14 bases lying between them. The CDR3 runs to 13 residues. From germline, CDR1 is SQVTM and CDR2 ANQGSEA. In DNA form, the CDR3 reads TGCAGCGTTGGTGGGGGCAGAGAGGAGACCCAGTACTTC. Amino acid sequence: CSVGGGREETQYF.

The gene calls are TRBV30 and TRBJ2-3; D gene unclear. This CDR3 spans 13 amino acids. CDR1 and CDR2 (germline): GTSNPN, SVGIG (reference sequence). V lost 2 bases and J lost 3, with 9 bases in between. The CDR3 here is CAWSKTKTDTQYF. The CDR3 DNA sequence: TGTGCCTGGAGTAAAACTAAAACAGATACGCAGTATTTT. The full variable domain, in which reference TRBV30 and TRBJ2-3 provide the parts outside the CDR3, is SQTIHQWPATLVQPVGSPLSLECTVEGTSNPNLYWYRQAAGRGLQLLFYSVGIGQISSEVPQNLSASRPQDRQFILSSKKLLLSDSGFYLCAWSKTKTDTQYFGPGTRLTVL.

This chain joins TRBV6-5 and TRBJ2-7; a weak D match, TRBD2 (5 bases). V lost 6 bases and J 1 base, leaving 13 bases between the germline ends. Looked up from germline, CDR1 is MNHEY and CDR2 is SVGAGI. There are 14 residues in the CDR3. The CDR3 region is CASSRERNSYEQYF. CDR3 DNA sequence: TGTGCCAGCAGCCGAGAGCGGAATTCCTACGAGCAGTACTTC.

The CDR3 sequence: CASSATTGGSYNEQFF. In DNA, the CDR3 is TGTGCCAGCAGTGCAACGACAGGGGGGTCCTACAATGAGCAGTTCTTC. This sequence joins TRBV6-1 and TRBJ2-1; 9 bases line up with TRBD1. The J segment lost 1 base and the V segment lost 4 bases, leaving 5 bases of the junction unmatched. Germline CDR1 reads MNHNS; CDR2 reads SASEGT. The length of the CDR3 is 16 residues.

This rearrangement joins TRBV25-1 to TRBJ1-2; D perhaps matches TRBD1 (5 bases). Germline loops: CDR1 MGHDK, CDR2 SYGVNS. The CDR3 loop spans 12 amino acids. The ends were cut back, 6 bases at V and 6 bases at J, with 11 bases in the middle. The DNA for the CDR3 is TGTGCCAGCAGAGGGGCAGACCATGGCTACACCTTC. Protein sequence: CASRGADHGYTF.

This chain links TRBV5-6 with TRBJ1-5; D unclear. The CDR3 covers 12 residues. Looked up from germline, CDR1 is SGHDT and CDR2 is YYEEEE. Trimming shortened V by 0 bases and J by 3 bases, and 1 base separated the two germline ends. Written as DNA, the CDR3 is TGTGCCAGCAGCTTGGCCAATCAGCCCCAGCATTTT. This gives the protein CASSLANQPQHF.

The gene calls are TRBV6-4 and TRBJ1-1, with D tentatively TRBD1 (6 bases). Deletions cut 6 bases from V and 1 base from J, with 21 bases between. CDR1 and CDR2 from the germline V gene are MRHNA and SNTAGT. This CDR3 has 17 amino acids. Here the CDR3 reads CASRLTPTGFPNTEAFF. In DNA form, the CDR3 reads TGTGCCAGCAGGCTTACCCCAACAGGGTTCCCGAACACTGAAGCTTTCTTT.

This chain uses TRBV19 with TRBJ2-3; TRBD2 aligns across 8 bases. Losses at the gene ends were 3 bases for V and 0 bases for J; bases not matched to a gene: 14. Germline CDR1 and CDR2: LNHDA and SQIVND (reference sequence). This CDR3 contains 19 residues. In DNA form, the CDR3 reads TGTGCCAGTAGTATGGCCTTGGCTACTAGCGGTGCTAGCACAGATACGCAGTATTTT. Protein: CASSMALATSGASTDTQYF.

In DNA form, the CDR3 reads TGTGCCAGCAGTTACGTGGCTGCAGGGGGGACTTATGGCTACACCTTC. Translated: CASSYVAAGGTYGYTF. V and J are TRBV27 and TRBJ1-2, with 7 bases matching TRBD1. CDR3 size: 16 residues. Germline V lookup: CDR1 MNHEY, CDR2 SMNVEV (reference sequence). With V trimmed by 4 bases and J by 5 bases, 13 bases remained unmatched.

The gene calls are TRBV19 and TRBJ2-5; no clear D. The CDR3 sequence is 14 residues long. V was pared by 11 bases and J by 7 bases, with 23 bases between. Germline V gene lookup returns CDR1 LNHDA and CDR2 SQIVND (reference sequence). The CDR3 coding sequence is TGTGCCGCCAGTTTCAGAAACGGGTATGGGACCCAGTACTTC. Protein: CAASFRNGYGTQYF.

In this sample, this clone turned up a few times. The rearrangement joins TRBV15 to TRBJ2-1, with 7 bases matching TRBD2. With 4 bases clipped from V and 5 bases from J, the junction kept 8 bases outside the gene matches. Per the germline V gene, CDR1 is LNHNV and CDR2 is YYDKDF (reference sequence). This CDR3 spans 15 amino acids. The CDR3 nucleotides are TGTGCCACCAGCACCTGGCTAGCGGAGAACAATGAGCAGTTCTTC. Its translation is CATSTWLAENNEQFF. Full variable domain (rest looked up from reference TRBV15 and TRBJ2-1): DAMVIQNPRYQVTQFGKPVTLSCSQTLNHNVMYWYQQKSSQAPKLLFHYYDKDFNNEADTPDNFQSRRPNTSFCFLDIRSPGLGDTAMYLCATSTWLAENNEQFFGPGTRLTVL.

CDR3 sequence: CASSYSRGVHGYTF. The DNA of the CDR3 is TGTGCCAGCAGTTACTCGAGGGGTGTCCATGGCTACACCTTC. V is TRBV6-5 and J is TRBJ1-2, with a weak D call TRBD1 (5 bases). The CDR3 totals 14 residues. Trimming took off 0 bases at V and 6 bases at J, with 11 bases between the two ends. Germline CDR1 is MNHEY and CDR2 is SVGAGI.